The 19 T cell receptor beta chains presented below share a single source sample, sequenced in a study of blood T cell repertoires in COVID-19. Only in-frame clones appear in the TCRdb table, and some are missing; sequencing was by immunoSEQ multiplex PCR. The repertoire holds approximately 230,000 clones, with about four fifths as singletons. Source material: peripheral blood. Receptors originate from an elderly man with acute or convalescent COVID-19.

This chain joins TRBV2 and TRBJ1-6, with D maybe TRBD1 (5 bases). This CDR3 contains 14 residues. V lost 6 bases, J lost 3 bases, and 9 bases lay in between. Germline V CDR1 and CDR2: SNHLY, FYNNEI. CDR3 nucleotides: TGTGCCAGCAGCCAGACAGACTATAATTCACCCCTCCACTTT. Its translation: CASSQTDYNSPLHF.

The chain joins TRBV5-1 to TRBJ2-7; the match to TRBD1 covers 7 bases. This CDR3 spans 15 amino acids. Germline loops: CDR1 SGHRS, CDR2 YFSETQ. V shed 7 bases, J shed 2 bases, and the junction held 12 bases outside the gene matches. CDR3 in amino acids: CASYREGAGAYEQYF. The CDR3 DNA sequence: TGCGCCAGCTATCGTGAGGGGGCAGGGGCCTACGAGCAGTACTTC.

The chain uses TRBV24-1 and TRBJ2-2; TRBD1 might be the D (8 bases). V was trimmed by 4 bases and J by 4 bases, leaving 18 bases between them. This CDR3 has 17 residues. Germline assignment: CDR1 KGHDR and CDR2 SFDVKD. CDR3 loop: CATSDRRTGRGTGELFF. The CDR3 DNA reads TGTGCCACCAGTGACCGCCGGACAGGGAGGGGCACCGGGGAGCTGTTTTTT.

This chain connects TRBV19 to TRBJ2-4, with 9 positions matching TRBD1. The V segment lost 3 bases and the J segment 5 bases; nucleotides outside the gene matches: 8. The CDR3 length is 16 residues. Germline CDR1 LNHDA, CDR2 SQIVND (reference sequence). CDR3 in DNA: TGTGCCAGTAGTATTCATGGACAGGGGTTGGAAAACATTCAGTACTTC. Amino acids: CASSIHGQGLENIQYF.

The CDR3 spells CASSPNPNTEAFF. The CDR3 DNA is TGTGCCAGCTCACCAAATCCTAACACTGAAGCTTTCTTT. The chain employs TRBV18 and TRBJ1-1; D is undetermined. The CDR3 covers 13 residues. Germline V gene lookup returns CDR1 KGHSH and CDR2 LQKENI. Trimming removed 2 bases from V and 2 bases from J, with 6 bases in between.

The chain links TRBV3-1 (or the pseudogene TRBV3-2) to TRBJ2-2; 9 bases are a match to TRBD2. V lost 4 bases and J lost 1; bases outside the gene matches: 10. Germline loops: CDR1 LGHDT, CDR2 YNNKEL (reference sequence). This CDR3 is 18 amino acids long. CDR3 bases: TGTGCCAGCAGCCTAGCGGGAGCCGGTTCGGGGAACACCGGGGAGCTGTTTTTT. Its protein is CASSLAGAGSGNTGELFF.

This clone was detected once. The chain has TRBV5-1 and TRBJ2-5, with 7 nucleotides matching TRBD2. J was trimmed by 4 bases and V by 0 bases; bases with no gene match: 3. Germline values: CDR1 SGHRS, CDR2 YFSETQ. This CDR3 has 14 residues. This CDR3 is CASSLVWGGETQYF. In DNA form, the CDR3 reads TGCGCCAGCAGCTTGGTATGGGGGGGAGAGACCCAGTACTTC.

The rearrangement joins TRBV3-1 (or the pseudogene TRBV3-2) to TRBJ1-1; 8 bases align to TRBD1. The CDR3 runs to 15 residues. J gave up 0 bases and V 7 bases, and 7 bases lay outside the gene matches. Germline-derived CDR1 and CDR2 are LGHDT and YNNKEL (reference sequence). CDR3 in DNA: TGTGCCAGCACCTACAGGGGGAAGATGAACACTGAAGCTTTCTTT. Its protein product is CASTYRGKMNTEAFF.

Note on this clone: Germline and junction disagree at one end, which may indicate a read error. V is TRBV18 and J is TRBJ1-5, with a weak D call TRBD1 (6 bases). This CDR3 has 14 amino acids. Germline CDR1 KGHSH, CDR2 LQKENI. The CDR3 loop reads CASTPGGQNQPQHF. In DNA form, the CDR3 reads TGTGCCAGCACACCGGGCGGACAGAATCAGCCCCAGCATTTT.

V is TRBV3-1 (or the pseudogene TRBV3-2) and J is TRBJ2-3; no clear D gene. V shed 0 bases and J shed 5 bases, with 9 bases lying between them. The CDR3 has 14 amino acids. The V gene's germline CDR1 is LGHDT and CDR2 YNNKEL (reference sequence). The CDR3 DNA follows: TGTGCCAGCAGCCAAGAAGAGAGAGTAGATACGCAGTATTTT. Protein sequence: CASSQEERVDTQYF.

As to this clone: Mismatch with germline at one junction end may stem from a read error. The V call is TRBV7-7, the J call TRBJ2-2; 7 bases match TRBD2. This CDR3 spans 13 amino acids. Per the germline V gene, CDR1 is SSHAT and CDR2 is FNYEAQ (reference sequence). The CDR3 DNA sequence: TGTGCTAGCAGCCCAAGGGAGGGCGGGGAGCTGTTTTTT. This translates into CASSPREGGELFF.

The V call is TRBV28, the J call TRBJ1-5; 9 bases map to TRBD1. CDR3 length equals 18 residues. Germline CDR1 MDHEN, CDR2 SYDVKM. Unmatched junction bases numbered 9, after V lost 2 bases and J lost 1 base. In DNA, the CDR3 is TGTGCCAGCAGTTTAGGGGGACAGGGAGTGACAAGCAATCAGCCCCAGCATTTT. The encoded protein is CASSLGGQGVTSNQPQHF.

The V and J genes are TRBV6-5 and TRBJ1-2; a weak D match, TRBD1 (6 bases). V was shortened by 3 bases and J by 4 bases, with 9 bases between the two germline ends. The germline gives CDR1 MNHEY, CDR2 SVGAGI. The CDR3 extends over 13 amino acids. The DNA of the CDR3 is TGTGCCAGCAGTTATCAGGGGTCCTATGGCTACACCTTC. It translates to CASSYQGSYGYTF.

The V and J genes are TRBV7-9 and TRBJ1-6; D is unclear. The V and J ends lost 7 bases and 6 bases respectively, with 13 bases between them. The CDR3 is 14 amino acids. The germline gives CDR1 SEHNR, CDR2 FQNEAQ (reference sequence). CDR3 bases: TGTGCCAGCACCAAAGAGGCGGCTAATTCACCCCTCCACTTT. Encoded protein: CASTKEAANSPLHF.

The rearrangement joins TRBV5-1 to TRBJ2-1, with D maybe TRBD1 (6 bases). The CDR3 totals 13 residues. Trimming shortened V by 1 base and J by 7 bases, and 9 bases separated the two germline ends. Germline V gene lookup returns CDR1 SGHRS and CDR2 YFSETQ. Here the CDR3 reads CASSLLTGNEQFF. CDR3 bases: TGCGCCAGCAGCTTGCTTACAGGGAATGAGCAGTTCTTC.

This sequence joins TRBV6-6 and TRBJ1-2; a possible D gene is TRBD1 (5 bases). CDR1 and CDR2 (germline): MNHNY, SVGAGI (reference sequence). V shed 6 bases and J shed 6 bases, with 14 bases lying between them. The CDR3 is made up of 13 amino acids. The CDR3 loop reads CASSSPTRDGYTF. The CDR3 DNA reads TGTGCCAGCAGCTCACCGACCAGGGATGGCTACACCTTC.

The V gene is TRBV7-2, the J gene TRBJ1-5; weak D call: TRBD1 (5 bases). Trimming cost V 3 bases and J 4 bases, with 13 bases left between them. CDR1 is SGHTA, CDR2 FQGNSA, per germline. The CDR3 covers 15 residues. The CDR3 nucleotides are TGTGCCAGCAGCTTTGGCCTCCCAGGGAATCAGCCCCAGCATTTT. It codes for CASSFGLPGNQPQHF.

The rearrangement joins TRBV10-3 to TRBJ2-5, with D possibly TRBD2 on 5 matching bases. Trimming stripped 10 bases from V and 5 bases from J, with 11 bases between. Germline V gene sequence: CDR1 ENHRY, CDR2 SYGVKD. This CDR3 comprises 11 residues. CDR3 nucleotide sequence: TGTGCCACACTAAGGGAGGAGACCCAGTACTTC. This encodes CATLREETQYF.

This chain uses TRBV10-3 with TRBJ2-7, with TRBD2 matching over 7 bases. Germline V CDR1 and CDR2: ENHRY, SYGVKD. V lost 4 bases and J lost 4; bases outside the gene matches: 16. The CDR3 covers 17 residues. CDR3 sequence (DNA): TGTGCCATCAGTGGAGCGGGGCTGATGCAAAAGGGGTACGAGCAGTACTTC. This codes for CAISGAGLMQKGYEQYF.